The text below deals with one T cell receptor beta chain. Clones were sequenced by immunoSEQ multiplex PCR, and TCRdb holds only the in-frame ones, with some missing. This table holds millions of clones, just over 90% found once. These data belong to a study of shared clonotypes between healthy human individuals. At the level of the study: Donors were a couple of women and three men aged 18 to 49.

The sequencing input was naive CD4+ T cells sorted from blood. Subset described: CD45RA+ positively selected. This receptor was obtained from a man between 18 and 29 years old in good health.

The CDR3 is CSVGAPGQTNEKLFF. The CDR3 DNA is TGCAGCGTCGGCGCTCCGGGACAGACTAATGAAAAACTGTTTTTT. V gene TRBV29-1 combines with J gene TRBJ1-4; TRBD1 agrees at 7 bases. Germline CDR1 is SQVTM and CDR2 is ANQGSEA. The CDR3 has 15 residues. The J segment lost 2 bases and the V segment lost 6 bases, leaving 9 bases of the junction unmatched. The full variable domain, its missing parts supplied by reference TRBV29-1 and TRBJ1-4, is SAVISQKPSRDICQRGTSLTIQCQVDSQVTMMFWYRQQPGQSLTLIATANQGSEATYESGFVIDKFPISRPNLTFSTLTVSNMSPEDSSIYLCSVGAPGQTNEKLFFGSGTQLSVL.